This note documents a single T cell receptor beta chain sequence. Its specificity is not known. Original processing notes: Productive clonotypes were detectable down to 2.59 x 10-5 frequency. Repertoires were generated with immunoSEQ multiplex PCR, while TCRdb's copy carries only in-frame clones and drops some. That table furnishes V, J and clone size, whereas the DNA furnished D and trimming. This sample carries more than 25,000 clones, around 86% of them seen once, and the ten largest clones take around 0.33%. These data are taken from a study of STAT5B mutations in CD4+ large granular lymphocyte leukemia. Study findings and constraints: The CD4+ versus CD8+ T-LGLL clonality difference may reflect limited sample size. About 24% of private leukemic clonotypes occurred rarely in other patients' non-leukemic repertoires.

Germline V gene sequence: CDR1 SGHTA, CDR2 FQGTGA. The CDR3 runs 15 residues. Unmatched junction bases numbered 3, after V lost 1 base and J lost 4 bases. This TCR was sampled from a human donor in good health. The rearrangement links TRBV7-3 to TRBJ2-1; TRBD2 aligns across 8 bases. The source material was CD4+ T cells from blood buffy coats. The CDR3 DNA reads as TGTGCCAGCAGCTTAATGGTAGCGGGATACAATGAGCAGTTCTTC. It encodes CASSLMVAGYNEQFF.